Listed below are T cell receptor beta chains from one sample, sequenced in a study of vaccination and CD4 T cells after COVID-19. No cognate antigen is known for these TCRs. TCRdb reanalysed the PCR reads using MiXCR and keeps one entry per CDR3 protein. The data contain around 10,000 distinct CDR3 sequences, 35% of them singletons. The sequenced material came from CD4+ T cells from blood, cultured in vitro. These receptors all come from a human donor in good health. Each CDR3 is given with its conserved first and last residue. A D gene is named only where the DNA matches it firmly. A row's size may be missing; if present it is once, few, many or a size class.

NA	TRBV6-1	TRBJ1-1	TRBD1	CASSGQGSPITEAFF	TGTGCCAGCAGCGGACAGGGGTCTCCCATCACTGAAGCTTTCTTT
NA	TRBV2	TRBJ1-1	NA	CASRVRLVTEAFF	TGTGCCAGCAGGGTACGATTAGTCACTGAAGCTTTCTTT
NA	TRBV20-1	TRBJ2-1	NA	CSARGPYGQPMGNEQFF	TGCAGTGCTAGAGGCCCCTATGGACAGCCTATGGGTAATGAGCAGTTCTTC
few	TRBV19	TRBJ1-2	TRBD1	CASSRTGQGDYGYTF	TGTGCCAGTAGTAGAACCGGACAGGGGGACTATGGCTACACCTTC
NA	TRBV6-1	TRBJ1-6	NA	CASSVIRGDSPLHF	TGTGCCAGCAGTGTGATTCGCGGTGATTCACCCCTCCACTTT
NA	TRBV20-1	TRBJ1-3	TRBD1	CSAEIGGSGNTIYF	TGCAGTGCTGAGATAGGGGGCTCGGGAAACACCATATATTTT
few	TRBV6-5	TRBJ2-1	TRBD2	CASSYPGLAGNNEQFF	TGTGCCAGCAGTTACCCGGGACTAGCGGGCAACAATGAGCAGTTCTTC
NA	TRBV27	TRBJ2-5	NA	CASRQGTQETQYF	TGTGCCAGCAGACAGGGAACCCAAGAGACCCAGTACTTC
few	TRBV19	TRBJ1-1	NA	CASSGRGGNTEAFF	TGTGCCAGTAGTGGGAGGGGGGGGAACACTGAAGCTTTCTTT
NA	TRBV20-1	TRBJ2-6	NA	CSARRNPGAGANVLTF	TGCAGTGCTAGGAGAAACCCGGGAGCTGGGGCCAACGTCCTGACTTTC
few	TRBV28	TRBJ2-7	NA	CASRRDFGYEQYF	TGTGCCAGCAGGAGGGACTTCGGCTACGAGCAGTACTTC
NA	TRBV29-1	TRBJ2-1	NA	CSVPLSGQFF	TGCAGCGTACCCCTCAGTGGGCAGTTCTTC
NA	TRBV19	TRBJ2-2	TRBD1	CALGGTGVSGELFF	TGTGCCCTCGGGGGGACAGGGGTCTCCGGGGAGCTGTTTTTT
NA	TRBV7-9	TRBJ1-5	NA	CASSPPTGQPQHF	TGTGCCAGCAGCCCCCCGACCGGGCAGCCCCAGCATTTT
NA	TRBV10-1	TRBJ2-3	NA	CASKADTQYF	TGCGCCAGCAAGGCGGATACGCAGTATTTT
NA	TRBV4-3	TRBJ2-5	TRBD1	CASSLLVPGQGEETQYF	TGCGCCAGCAGCCTCCTAGTCCCGGGACAGGGTGAGGAGACCCAGTACTTC
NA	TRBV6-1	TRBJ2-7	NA	CASSRGQTFYEQYF	TGTGCCAGCAGTCGAGGACAGACCTTCTACGAGCAGTACTTC
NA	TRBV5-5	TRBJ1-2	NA	CASSLVPETDYGYTF	TGTGCCAGCAGCTTAGTCCCAGAGACAGACTATGGCTACACCTTC
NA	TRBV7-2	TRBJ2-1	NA	CASRAGLSSYNEQFF	TGTGCCAGCAGGGCAGGGCTTAGCTCCTACAATGAGCAGTTCTTC
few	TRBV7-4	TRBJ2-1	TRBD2	CASSSRDYLSSYNEQFF	TGTGCCAGCAGCTCAAGGGACTACCTTAGCTCCTACAATGAGCAGTTCTTC
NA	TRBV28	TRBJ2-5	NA	CASTPPFGAAKQETQYF	TGTGCCAGCACCCCCCCATTTGGGGCAGCCAAACAAGAGACCCAGTACTTC
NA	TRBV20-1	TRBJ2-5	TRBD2	CSARDPRGSGGGETQYF	TGCAGTGCTAGAGATCCCCGGGGTAGCGGGGGGGGAGAGACCCAGTACTTC
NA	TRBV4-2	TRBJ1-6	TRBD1	CASSQENRGSPLHF	TGTGCCAGCAGCCAAGAGAACAGGGGTTCACCCCTCCACTTT
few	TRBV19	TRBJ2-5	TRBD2	CASSPLVAGSETQYF	TGTGCCAGTAGTCCCCTCGTAGCGGGAAGCGAGACCCAGTACTTC
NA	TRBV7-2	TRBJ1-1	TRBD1	CASSSILPTGLSEAFF	TGTGCCAGCAGCTCAATCTTACCGACAGGGCTGTCTGAAGCTTTCTTT
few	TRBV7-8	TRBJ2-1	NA	CASSLLSFRGFNNEQFF	TGTGCCAGCAGCTTACTTTCCTTTCGCGGGTTTAACAATGAGCAGTTCTTC
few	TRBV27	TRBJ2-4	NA	CASSIGGRDIQYF	TGTGCCAGCAGTATCGGGGGGCGGGACATTCAGTACTTC
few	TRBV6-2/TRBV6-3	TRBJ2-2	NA	CASRGGWNTGELFF	TGTGCCAGCAGGGGGGGTTGGAACACCGGGGAGCTGTTTTTT
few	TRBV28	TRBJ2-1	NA	CASSSRSSQVEDEQFF	TGTGCCAGCAGTTCGCGGTCTAGCCAGGTAGAGGATGAGCAGTTCTTC
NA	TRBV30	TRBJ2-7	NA	CAWSPYYEQYF	TGTGCCTGGAGTCCATACTACGAGCAGTACTTC
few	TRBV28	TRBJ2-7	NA	CASKDRPYEQYF	TGTGCCAGCAAGGACAGACCATACGAGCAGTACTTC
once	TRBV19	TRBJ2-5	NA	CASSISGTRGETQYF	TGTGCCAGTAGTATATCCGGGACCCGCGGGGAGACCCAGTACTTC
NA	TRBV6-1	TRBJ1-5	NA	CASSEGPVSNQPQHF	TGTGCCAGCAGTGAAGGGCCCGTTAGCAATCAGCCCCAGCATTTT
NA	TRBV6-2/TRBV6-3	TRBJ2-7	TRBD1	CASSYGTGGREQYF	TGTGCCAGCAGTTACGGGACAGGGGGTAGAGAGCAGTACTTC
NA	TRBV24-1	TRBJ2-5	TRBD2	CATSDRVAGRSETQYF	TGTGCCACCAGTGATAGAGTAGCGGGAAGGTCAGAGACCCAGTACTTC
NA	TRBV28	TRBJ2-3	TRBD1	CASNDLQGPDTQYF	TGTGCCAGCAACGACCTACAGGGGCCAGATACGCAGTATTTT
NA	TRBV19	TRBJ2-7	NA	CASSAVGGEQYF	TGTGCCAGTAGTGCAGTTGGTGGCGAGCAGTACTTC
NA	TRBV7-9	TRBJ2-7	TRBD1	CASSLGQPYEQYF	TGTGCCAGCAGCTTGGGACAGCCCTACGAGCAGTACTTC
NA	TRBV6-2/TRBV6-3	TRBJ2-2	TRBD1	CASRRSGQGGSGELFF	TGTGCCAGCAGGAGATCGGGACAGGGTGGTTCCGGGGAGCTGTTTTTT
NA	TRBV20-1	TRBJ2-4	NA	CSAREAQGGNIQYF	TGCAGTGCTAGAGAAGCACAGGGAGGAAACATTCAGTACTTC
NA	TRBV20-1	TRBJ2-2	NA	CSAQWQGDGELFF	TGCAGTGCTCAGTGGCAGGGAGACGGGGAGCTGTTTTTT
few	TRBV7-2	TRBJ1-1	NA	CASSPRPGVETEAFF	TGTGCCAGCAGCCCGAGGCCAGGGGTCGAAACTGAAGCTTTCTTT
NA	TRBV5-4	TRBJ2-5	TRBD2	CASSLVLAGVVQETQYF	TGTGCCAGCAGCTTGGTCCTAGCGGGGGTAGTACAAGAGACCCAGTACTTC
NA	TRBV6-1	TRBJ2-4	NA	CASSESQGPFGSKNIQYF	TGTGCCAGCAGTGAATCCCAGGGCCCATTTGGGTCCAAAAACATTCAGTACTTC
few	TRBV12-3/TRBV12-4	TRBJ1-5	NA	CASSFGYSNQPQHF	TGTGCCAGCAGTTTCGGTTATAGCAATCAGCCCCAGCATTTT
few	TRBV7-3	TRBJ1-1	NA	CASSLTAGTSEAFF	TGTGCCAGCAGCTTAACAGCCGGGACTTCTGAAGCTTTCTTT
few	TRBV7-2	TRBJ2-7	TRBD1	CASSPGQGPYEQYF	TGTGCCAGCAGCCCTGGACAGGGGCCCTACGAGCAGTACTTC
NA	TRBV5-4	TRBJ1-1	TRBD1	CASSLGGQGARNTEAFF	TGTGCCAGCAGCTTGGGGGGACAGGGGGCAAGGAACACTGAAGCTTTCTTT
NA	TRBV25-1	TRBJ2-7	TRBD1	CASSNSGTGVIGEQYF	TGTGCCAGCAGTAACTCCGGGACAGGGGTTATAGGGGAGCAGTACTTC
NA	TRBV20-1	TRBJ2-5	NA	CSAPLKTQYF	TGCAGTGCCCCCCTAAAGACCCAGTACTTC
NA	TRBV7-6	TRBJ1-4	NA	CASSNWGRGEGKLFF	TGTGCCAGCAGCAATTGGGGTAGGGGAGAGGGGAAACTGTTTTTT
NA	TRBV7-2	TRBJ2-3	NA	CASSLDRVDTQYF	TGTGCCAGCAGCTTAGATAGGGTGGATACGCAGTATTTT
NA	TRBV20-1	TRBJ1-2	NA	CSARRVGFDGYTF	TGCAGTGCTAGAAGGGTAGGGTTCGATGGCTACACCTTC